This T cell receptor beta chain originates from a study of cytomegalovirus exposure and HLA in healthy donors. Primers included in the PCR were 60 Vbeta and 13 Jbeta primers. The method was immunoSEQ multiplex PCR; TCRdb's version includes in-frame clones alone and lacks a portion of them. The sample includes 150,000 or so clones, approximately 81% of them seen just once. The CDR3 is 15 amino acids. The ends were cut back, 6 bases at V and 6 bases at J, with 17 bases in the middle. Germline V gene data show CDR1 as MNHEY and CDR2 as SVGAGI. The chain has TRBV6-5 and TRBJ2-2, with D tentatively TRBD2 (6 bases). Sequencing used PBMCs. The receptor was derived from a man aged 45 to 65 in good health and CMV-seropositive. For the CDR3, the DNA is TGTGCCAGCAGGCGGGACGGACTAATGGCCGGGGAGCTGTTTTTT. Residues: CASRRDGLMAGELFF.